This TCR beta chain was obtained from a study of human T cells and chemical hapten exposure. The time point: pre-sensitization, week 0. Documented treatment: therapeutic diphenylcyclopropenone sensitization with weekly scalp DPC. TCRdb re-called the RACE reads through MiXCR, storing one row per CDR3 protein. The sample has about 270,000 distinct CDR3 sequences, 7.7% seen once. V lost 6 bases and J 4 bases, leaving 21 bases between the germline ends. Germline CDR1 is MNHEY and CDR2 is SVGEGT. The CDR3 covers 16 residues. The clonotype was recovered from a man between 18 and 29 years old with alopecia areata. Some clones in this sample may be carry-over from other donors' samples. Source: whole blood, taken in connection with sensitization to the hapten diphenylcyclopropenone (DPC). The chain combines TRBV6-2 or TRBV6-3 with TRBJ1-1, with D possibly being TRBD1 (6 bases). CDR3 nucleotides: TGTGCCAGCAGCCGCGGAAGAGGACAGCGGGTCACTGAAGCTTTCTTT. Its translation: CASSRGRGQRVTEAFF.